The next 12 T cell receptor beta chains were all read from a single sample in a study of T cells after yellow fever vaccination. TCRdb redid the calling of the 5' RACE reads with MiXCR, one entry per CDR3 protein. Among tens of thousands of distinct CDR3 sequences listed, less than 3.5% were seen once. The sequencing used PBMCs, either bulk or a sorted T-cell subset (CD4+, CD8+, memory, or dextramer-sorted; not recorded which), collected about 49 days after the first yellow fever vaccination. The receptor source for this set is a man aged 18 to 30 who received the YFV17D yellow fever vaccine.

The table lists this clonotype with many counts. The chain has TRBV10-3 and TRBJ1-1; D uncertain. Germline CDR1 reads ENHRY; CDR2 reads SYGVKD. V shed 10 bases and J shed 2 bases, with 11 bases lying between them. The CDR3 is 12 amino acids. CDR3 amino acids: CATQRVNTEAFF. CDR3 coding DNA: TGTGCCACTCAAAGGGTAAACACTGAAGCTTTCTTT.

This clonotype has a count of ten or more. J is TRBJ2-6 and V is TRBV5-1; D remains ambiguous. The CDR3 consists of 16 residues. Trimming pared 0 bases from V and 0 bases from J, leaving 7 bases between. The germline V gene encodes CDR1 SGHRS and CDR2 YFSETQ. The DNA for the CDR3 is TGCGCCAGCAGCTTGGGACTGGCCTCTGGGGCCAACGTCCTGACTTTC. It is translated as CASSLGLASGANVLTF.

This clonotype has ten or more counts. The V call is TRBV6-5, the J call TRBJ1-6, with D perhaps TRBD1 (6 bases). V was cut by 7 bases and J by 4 bases, with 14 bases left in between. The CDR3 has 15 amino acids. Germline V lookup: CDR1 MNHEY, CDR2 SVGAGI. Here the CDR3 DNA reads TGTGCCAGCATTCAGGACAGTCTATATAATTCACCCCTCCACTTT. This encodes CASIQDSLYNSPLHF.

This clonotype was recorded at least ten times. The J gene is TRBJ2-7, the V gene TRBV5-1; a weak D match, TRBD1 (7 bases). The CDR3 runs to 15 residues. CDR1 is SGHRS, CDR2 YFSETQ, per germline. Trimming pared 4 bases from V and 4 bases from J, leaving 18 bases between. CDR3 sequence (DNA): TGCGCCAGCAGCCCAGGGGGGTCTTCAGTTTACGAGCAGTACTTC. As protein: CASSPGGSSVYEQYF.

In this sample, this clonotype turned up many times. This chain joins TRBV11-1 and TRBJ2-7; 10 bases align to TRBD2. Germline lookup yields CDR1 SGHAT and CDR2 FQDESV (reference sequence). CDR3 size: 15 residues. Trimming cost V 1 base and J 3 bases; bases outside gene matches: 3. Here the CDR3 DNA reads TGTGCCAGCAGCTTAGGTCTAGCGGGGGACTACGAGCAGTACGTC. Amino acid sequence: CASSLGLAGDYEQYV.

In its sample, this clonotype was seen many times. The chain is built from TRBV9 and TRBJ2-2; D might be TRBD1 (6 bases). Germline values: CDR1 SGDLS, CDR2 YYNGEE. The CDR3 consists of 15 residues. The V end lost 5 bases, the J end lost 4 bases, and 15 bases lay between the germline ends. CDR3 region: CASSYRVVGTGELFF. The CDR3 DNA follows: TGTGCCAGCAGTTACAGGGTGGTCGGCACCGGGGAGCTGTTTTTT.

This clonotype was recorded at least ten times. The rearrangement uses TRBV7-6 and TRBJ2-3; no firm D call. CDR1 is SGHVS, CDR2 FNYEAQ, per germline. V gave up 2 bases and J gave up 2 bases, with 14 bases separating them. The CDR3 loop spans 16 amino acids. The CDR3 reads CASSLNIHQLTDTQYF. CDR3 sequence (DNA): TGTGCCAGCAGCTTAAATATACACCAACTCACAGATACGCAGTATTTT.

On this clonotype: The conserved closing phenylalanine or tryptophan is absent in this CDR3, likely reflecting a read error. V gene TRBV20-1 combines with J gene TRBJ2-1, with 7 bases fitting TRBD2. Germline V gene lookup returns CDR1 DFQATT and CDR2 SNEGSKA (reference sequence). The CDR3 totals 12 residues. V shed 4 bases, J shed 11 bases, and the junction held 8 bases outside the gene matches. The CDR3 here is CSATREVGKQFL. Here the CDR3 DNA reads TGCAGTGCTACCCGGGAGGTTGGCAAGCAGTTCTTA.

This clonotype was counted many times. The chain couples TRBV5-4 to TRBJ1-1; maybe TRBD1 (5 bases). Trimming removed 3 bases from V and 4 bases from J, with 16 bases in between. The CDR3 has 15 residues. Germline V lookup: CDR1 SGHNT, CDR2 YYREEE (reference sequence). In DNA, the CDR3 is TGTGCCAGCAGCTCCAACATGAATGGGGGCACTGAAGCTTTCTTT. Residues: CASSSNMNGGTEAFF.

The table lists this clonotype with many counts. The chain is built from TRBV5-4 and TRBJ1-5, with 9 bases that match TRBD1. The CDR3 loop spans 14 amino acids. The germline gives CDR1 SGHNT, CDR2 YYREEE (reference sequence). After removal of 4 bases from V and 5 bases from J, the junction contained 4 bases not matched to a gene. For the CDR3, the DNA is TGTGCCAGCAGCGTGGACAGGGGAGATCAGCCCCAGCATTTT. It specifies CASSVDRGDQPQHF.

This clonotype was recorded many times. The chain links TRBV4-1 to TRBJ1-2; no clear D. Germline CDR1 is MGHRA and CDR2 is YSYEKL. CDR3 size: 17 residues. V lost 0 bases and J 0 bases, leaving 14 bases between the germline ends. CDR3 in DNA: TGCGCCAGCAGCCAAGATCGGTGGAGCGGAGCTAACTATGGCTACACCTTC. This codes for CASSQDRWSGANYGYTF.

This clonotype was observed many times. The genes are TRBV18 and TRBJ1-6; TRBD1 matches 9 bases. J was trimmed by 9 bases and V by 1 base; bases with no gene match: 10. Germline V gene lookup returns CDR1 KGHSH and CDR2 LQKENI. This CDR3 is built from 17 residues. In nucleotides, the CDR3 is TGTGCCAGCTCACCACGGTCGGTGGACAGGGGTAGTTCACCCCTCCACTTT. Translating it yields CASSPRSVDRGSSPLHF.